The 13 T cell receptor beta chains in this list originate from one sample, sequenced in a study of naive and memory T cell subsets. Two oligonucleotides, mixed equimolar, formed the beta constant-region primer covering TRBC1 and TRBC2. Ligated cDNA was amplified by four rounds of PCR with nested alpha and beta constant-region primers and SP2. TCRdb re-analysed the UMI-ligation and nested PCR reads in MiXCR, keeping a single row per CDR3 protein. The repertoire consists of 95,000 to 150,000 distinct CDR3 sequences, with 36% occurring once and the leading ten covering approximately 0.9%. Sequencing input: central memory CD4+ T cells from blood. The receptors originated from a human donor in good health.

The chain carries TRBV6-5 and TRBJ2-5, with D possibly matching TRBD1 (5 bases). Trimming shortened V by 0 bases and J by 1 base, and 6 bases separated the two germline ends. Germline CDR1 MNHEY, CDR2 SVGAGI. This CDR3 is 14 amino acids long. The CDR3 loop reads CASSYSQGQETQYF. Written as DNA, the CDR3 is TGTGCCAGCAGTTACTCTCAGGGCCAAGAGACCCAGTACTTC.

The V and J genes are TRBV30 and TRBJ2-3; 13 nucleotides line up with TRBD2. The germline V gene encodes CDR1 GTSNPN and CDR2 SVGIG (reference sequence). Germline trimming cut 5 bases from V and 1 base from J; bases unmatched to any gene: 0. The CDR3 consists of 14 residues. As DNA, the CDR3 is TGTGCCTGGGGACTAGCGGGGGGCACAGATACGCAGTATTTT. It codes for CAWGLAGGTDTQYF.

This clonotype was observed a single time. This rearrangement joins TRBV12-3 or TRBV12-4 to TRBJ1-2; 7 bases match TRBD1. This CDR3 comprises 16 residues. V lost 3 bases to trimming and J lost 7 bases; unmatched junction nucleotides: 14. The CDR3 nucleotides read TGTGCCAGCAGTTTGACAGGGAACCCAAATTCTGCTGGCTACACCTTC. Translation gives CASSLTGNPNSAGYTF.

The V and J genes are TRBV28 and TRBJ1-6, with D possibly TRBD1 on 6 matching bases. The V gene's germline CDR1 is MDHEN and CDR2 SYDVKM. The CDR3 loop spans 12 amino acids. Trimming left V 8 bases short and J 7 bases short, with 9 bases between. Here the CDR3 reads CASGTTNSPLHF. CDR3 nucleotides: TGTGCCAGCGGGACAACGAATTCACCCCTCCACTTT.

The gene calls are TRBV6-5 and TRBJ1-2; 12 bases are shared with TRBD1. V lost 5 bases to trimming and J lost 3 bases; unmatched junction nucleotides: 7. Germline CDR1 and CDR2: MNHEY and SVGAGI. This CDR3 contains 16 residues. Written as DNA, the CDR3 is TGTGCCAGCAGTGGCGTGGGACAGGGGGCACACTATGGCTACACCTTC. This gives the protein CASSGVGQGAHYGYTF.

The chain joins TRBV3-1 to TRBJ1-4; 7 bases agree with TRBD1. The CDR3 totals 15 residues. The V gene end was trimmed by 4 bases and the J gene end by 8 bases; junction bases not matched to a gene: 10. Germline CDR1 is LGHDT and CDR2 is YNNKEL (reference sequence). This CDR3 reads CASSPPGTAGEKLFF. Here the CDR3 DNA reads TGTGCCAGCAGCCCCCCCGGGACAGCTGGGGAAAAACTGTTTTTT.

This CDR3 is CASSSGGGPYEQYF. DNA for the CDR3: TGTGCCAGCAGTTCTGGAGGAGGGCCCTACGAGCAGTACTTC. This chain links TRBV6-5 with TRBJ2-7, with D perhaps matching TRBD2 (6 bases). The CDR3 extends over 14 amino acids. Trimming cost V 4 bases and J 2 bases, with 12 bases left between them. Germline V lookup: CDR1 MNHEY, CDR2 SVGAGI.

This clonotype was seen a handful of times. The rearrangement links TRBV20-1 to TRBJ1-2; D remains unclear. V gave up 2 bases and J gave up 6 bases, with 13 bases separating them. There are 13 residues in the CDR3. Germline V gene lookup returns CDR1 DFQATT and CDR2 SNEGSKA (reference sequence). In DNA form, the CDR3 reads TGCAGTGCTAGAAGGGCAGGATCAAATGGCTACACCTTC. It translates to CSARRAGSNGYTF.

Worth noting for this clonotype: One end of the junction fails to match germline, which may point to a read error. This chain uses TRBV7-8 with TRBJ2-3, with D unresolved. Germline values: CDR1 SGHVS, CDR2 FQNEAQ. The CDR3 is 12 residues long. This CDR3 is CASTLGQDTQYF. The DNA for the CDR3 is TGTGCCAGCACCTTAGGGCAAGATACGCAGTATTTT.

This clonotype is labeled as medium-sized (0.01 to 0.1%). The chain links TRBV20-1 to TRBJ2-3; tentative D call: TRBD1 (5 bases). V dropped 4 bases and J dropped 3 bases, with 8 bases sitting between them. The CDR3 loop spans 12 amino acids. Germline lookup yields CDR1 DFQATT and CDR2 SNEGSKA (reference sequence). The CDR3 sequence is CSANSGTDTQYF. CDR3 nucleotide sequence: TGCAGTGCTAACTCAGGGACAGATACGCAGTATTTT.

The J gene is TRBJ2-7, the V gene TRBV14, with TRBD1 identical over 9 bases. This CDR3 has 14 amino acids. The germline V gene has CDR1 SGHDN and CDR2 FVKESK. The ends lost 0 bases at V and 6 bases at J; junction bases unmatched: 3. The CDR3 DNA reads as TGTGCCAGCAGCCAAGATTGGACAGGGGTCGAGCAGTACTTC. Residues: CASSQDWTGVEQYF.

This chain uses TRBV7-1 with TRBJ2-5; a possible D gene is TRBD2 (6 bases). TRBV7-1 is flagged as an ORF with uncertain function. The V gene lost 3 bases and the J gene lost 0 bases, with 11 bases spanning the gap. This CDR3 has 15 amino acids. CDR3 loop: CASSSFGGNQETQYF. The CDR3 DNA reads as TGTGCCAGCAGCTCCTTTGGGGGGAACCAAGAGACCCAGTACTTC.

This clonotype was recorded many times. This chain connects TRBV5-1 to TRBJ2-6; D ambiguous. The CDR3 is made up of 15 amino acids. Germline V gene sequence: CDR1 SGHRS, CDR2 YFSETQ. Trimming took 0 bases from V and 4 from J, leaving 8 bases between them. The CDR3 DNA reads TGCGCCAGCAGCTTGGAAGGGTTCGGGGCCAACGTCCTGACTTTC. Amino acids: CASSLEGFGANVLTF.